What follows are 29 T cell receptor beta chains derived from one specimen sequenced in a study of blood T cell repertoires in COVID-19. Profiled with immunoSEQ multiplex PCR; TCRdb holds only in-frame clones, not every one. The data contain 100,000 to 150,000 clones, around nine tenths of them singletons. Input material: peripheral blood. The receptors derive from a woman of 80 years or more with acute or convalescent COVID-19.

The J gene is TRBJ2-1, the V gene TRBV7-8, with no clear D. This CDR3 has 13 amino acids. V dropped 5 bases and J dropped 6 bases, with 11 bases sitting between them. Germline lookup yields CDR1 SGHVS and CDR2 FQNEAQ. This CDR3 is CASSVGPRNEQFF. CDR3 nucleotides: TGTGCCAGCAGCGTTGGGCCTCGCAATGAGCAGTTCTTC.

This rearrangement joins TRBV11-2 to TRBJ2-3, with D possibly matching TRBD2 (5 bases). Trimming removed 1 base from V and 8 bases from J, with 13 bases in between. CDR1 is SGHAT, CDR2 FQNNGV, per germline. The CDR3 is 14 residues long. The CDR3 region is CASSLGGKAGTQYF. In nucleotides, the CDR3 is TGTGCCAGCAGCTTAGGCGGTAAGGCGGGTACGCAGTATTTT.

The rearrangement links TRBV28 to TRBJ2-2; 9 positions agree with TRBD1. This CDR3 is 15 amino acids long. V trimming: 6 bases; J trimming: 5 bases; junction bases outside the gene matches: 7. CDR1 is MDHEN, CDR2 SYDVKM, per germline. The CDR3 loop reads CASRLTGGKTGELFF. DNA for the CDR3: TGTGCCAGCAGACTCACAGGGGGCAAGACCGGGGAGCTGTTTTTT.

The chain employs TRBV28 and TRBJ1-2, with 8 bases fitting TRBD1. The CDR3 totals 15 residues. Germline CDR1 and CDR2: MDHEN and SYDVKM. V gave up 6 bases and J gave up 5 bases; unmatched junction bases: 11. The chain's CDR3 is CASRTGTGWGYGYTF. CDR3 DNA sequence: TGTGCCAGCAGAACCGGGACAGGATGGGGGTATGGCTACACCTTC.

V and J are TRBV5-1 and TRBJ2-1; the D gene is possibly TRBD2 (5 bases). V was trimmed by 4 bases and J by 9 bases, leaving 17 bases between them. The CDR3 sequence is 14 residues long. CDR1 and CDR2 (germline): SGHRS, YFSETQ. CDR3 DNA sequence: TGCGCCAGCAGCGAGGGATACAACCTCGGTGAGCAGTTCTTC. This encodes CASSEGYNLGEQFF.

The chain links TRBV18 to TRBJ1-4; TRBD1 aligns across 7 bases. CDR3 length equals 15 residues. CDR1 and CDR2 (germline): KGHSH, LQKENI. V dropped 6 bases and J dropped 5; count of bases not matched to a gene: 9. CDR3 protein: CASSLRGTVNEKLFF. CDR3 DNA sequence: TGTGCCAGCTCCCTAAGGGGGACAGTAAATGAAAAACTGTTTTTT.

The V and J genes are TRBV28 and TRBJ1-1; D not certain. Germline V CDR1 and CDR2: MDHEN, SYDVKM. Between the trimmed V and J ends, which lost 5 bases and 0 bases, there was a span of 7 bases. This CDR3 comprises 13 residues. The CDR3 DNA follows: TGTGCCAGCAGTCGACAATTGAACACTGAAGCTTTCTTT. It is translated as CASSRQLNTEAFF.

The gene calls are TRBV9 and TRBJ2-7; 7 bases match TRBD1. Trimming at V came to 3 bases and at J to 5 bases, leaving 8 bases not matched to a gene. Per germline, CDR1 SGDLS and CDR2 YYNGEE. The CDR3 has 14 amino acids. The CDR3: CASSAQTGPNEQYF. The CDR3 bases are TGTGCCAGCAGCGCCCAGACAGGGCCCAACGAGCAGTACTTC.

J is TRBJ2-1 and V is TRBV27; TRBD2 aligns across 10 bases. V was clipped by 2 bases and J by 8 bases; unmatched bases: 6. CDR3 length equals 15 residues. Germline CDR1 reads MNHEY; CDR2 reads SMNVEV (reference sequence). CDR3: CASSLSTSGIYEQFF. The CDR3 region has the DNA TGTGCCAGCAGTTTAAGTACTAGCGGGATCTATGAGCAGTTCTTC.

This sequence joins TRBV19 and TRBJ2-3; 8 bases are shared with TRBD2. With V trimmed by 7 bases and J by 2 bases, 5 bases remained unmatched. Germline V lookup: CDR1 LNHDA, CDR2 SQIVND (reference sequence). CDR3 length: 14 residues. The CDR3 DNA follows: TGTGCCAGTAAGAGGGGACTAGACACAGATACGCAGTATTTT. It codes for CASKRGLDTDTQYF.

This chain joins TRBV29-1 and TRBJ1-2, with 12 bases matching TRBD1. V lost 7 bases, J lost 8 bases, and 5 bases stayed unmatched. The CDR3 totals 12 residues. From germline, CDR1 is SQVTM and CDR2 ANQGSEA. The CDR3 DNA reads TGCAGCGCGGGACAGGGGGCCGAAGGCTACACCTTC. Encoded protein: CSAGQGAEGYTF.

This rearrangement joins TRBV9 to TRBJ1-2; D unresolved. V was clipped by 2 bases and J by 7 bases, with 15 bases between them. The CDR3 consists of 14 residues. Germline lookup yields CDR1 SGDLS and CDR2 YYNGEE. The CDR3 DNA reads as TGTGCCAGCAGCGTCGATGGCGGCGCCTCTGGCTACACCTTC. Translation gives CASSVDGGASGYTF.

This chain links TRBV6-5 with TRBJ1-6, with a tentative D call TRBD1 (5 bases). The CDR3 runs 13 residues. Germline V gives CDR1 MNHEY, CDR2 SVGAGI. V dropped 6 bases and J dropped 7 bases, with 10 bases sitting between them. Written as DNA, the CDR3 is TGTGCCAGCAGCGCCCGACAGAATTCACCCCTCCACTTT. Translated, it gives CASSARQNSPLHF.

This sequence joins TRBV20-1 and TRBJ2-5; 10 nucleotides align to TRBD2. Germline V gene lookup returns CDR1 DFQATT and CDR2 SNEGSKA (reference sequence). This CDR3 has 15 residues. The trim removed 3 bases at V and 5 bases at J, leaving 9 bases unmatched. The CDR3 region is CSASVSGGAGETQYF. The CDR3 DNA reads as TGCAGTGCTAGTGTAAGCGGGGGGGCCGGCGAGACCCAGTACTTC.

In this sample, this clone turned up once. V usage is TRBV28 and J usage is TRBJ2-7; D gene uncertain. The CDR3 length is 11 residues. Per the germline V gene, CDR1 is MDHEN and CDR2 is SYDVKM. The V and J ends lost 2 bases and 7 bases respectively, with 6 bases between them. Here the CDR3 reads CASSLIGEQYF. DNA for the CDR3: TGTGCCAGCAGTTTAATCGGGGAGCAGTACTTC.

The CDR3 loop reads CASSWDRNYGYTF. CDR3 DNA: TGCGCCAGCAGCTGGGACAGAAACTATGGCTACACCTTC. The rearrangement joins TRBV5-1 to TRBJ1-2, with 7 bases identical to TRBD1. This CDR3 is 13 amino acids long. Germline V gives CDR1 SGHRS, CDR2 YFSETQ. J gave up 2 bases and V 3 bases, and 1 base lay outside the gene matches.

V gene TRBV5-8 combines with J gene TRBJ2-3; D not resolved. CDR1 SGHTS and CDR2 YDEGEE come from the germline V gene. Trimming left V 2 bases short and J 0 bases short, with 10 bases between. The CDR3 covers 15 residues. The CDR3 protein is CASSFGGLSTDTQYF. The CDR3 nucleotides read TGTGCCAGCAGCTTTGGTGGCCTTAGCACAGATACGCAGTATTTT.

This chain links TRBV28 with TRBJ1-5; 8 positions agree with TRBD1. Losses at the gene ends were 8 bases for V and 4 bases for J; bases not matched to a gene: 4. Germline values: CDR1 MDHEN, CDR2 SYDVKM. The CDR3 consists of 13 residues. DNA for the CDR3: TGTGCCAGCCGGGACAGGTTAAATCAGCCCCAGCATTTT. It specifies CASRDRLNQPQHF.

The CDR3: CASSYSPGDGNTIYF. CDR3 coding DNA: TGTGCCAGCAGTTACTCGCCGGGGGATGGAAACACCATATATTTT. The chain recombines TRBV6-5 with TRBJ1-3; weak D call: TRBD1 (5 bases). This CDR3 region has 15 residues. Germline assignment: CDR1 MNHEY and CDR2 SVGAGI. V was cut by 0 bases and J by 3 bases, with 9 bases left in between.

The chain employs TRBV19 and TRBJ2-1; 8 positions agree with TRBD1. This CDR3 is built from 15 residues. Germline V gene lookup returns CDR1 LNHDA and CDR2 SQIVND (reference sequence). J lost 2 bases, V lost 5 bases, and 5 bases had no gene match. This CDR3 is CASSGTGGPYNEQFF. The DNA for the CDR3 is TGTGCCAGTAGTGGTACAGGGGGACCCTACAATGAGCAGTTCTTC.

The CDR3 here is CASSLNRQGLNTEAFF. The CDR3, as DNA: TGTGCCAGCAGCTTAAATCGTCAGGGATTGAACACTGAAGCTTTCTTT. This rearrangement joins TRBV7-3 to TRBJ1-1, with D perhaps matching TRBD1 (5 bases). This CDR3 is built from 16 residues. Trimming pared 1 base from V and 0 bases from J, leaving 12 bases between. The germline CDR1 and CDR2 sequences are SGHTA and FQGTGA.

J is TRBJ1-2 and V is TRBV5-5; D may be TRBD1 (5 bases). Trimming removed 1 base from V and 8 bases from J, with 24 bases in between. The CDR3 is 17 residues long. CDR1 and CDR2 (germline): SGHKS, YYEKEE (reference sequence). This CDR3 reads CASSLRSAPTLGAGYTF. The CDR3 DNA reads as TGTGCCAGCAGCTTGCGGTCGGCCCCGACCCTTGGGGCCGGCTACACCTTC. The variable domain in full, completed from reference TRBV5-5 and TRBJ1-2, reads DAGVTQSPTHLIKTRGQQVTLRCSPISGHKSVSWYQQVLGQGPQFIFQYYEKEERGRGNFPDRFSARQFPNYSSELNVNALLLGDSALYLCASSLRSAPTLGAGYTFGSGTRLTVV.

This sequence joins TRBV4-2 and TRBJ1-6; D is perhaps TRBD1 (5 bases). Deletions cut 3 bases from V and 11 bases from J, with 20 bases between. The germline CDR1 and CDR2 sequences are LGHNA and YNFKEQ. The CDR3 loop spans 16 amino acids. The CDR3 loop is CASSHWAGDSLAPLHF. CDR3 nucleotide sequence: TGTGCCAGCAGCCACTGGGCGGGAGACAGCCTTGCACCCCTCCACTTT.

The chain uses TRBV6-1 and TRBJ2-2; no clear D gene. Germline values: CDR1 MNHNS, CDR2 SASEGT. V was cut by 2 bases and J by 2 bases, with 6 bases left in between. This CDR3 has 14 amino acids. The CDR3 nucleotides read TGTGCCAGCAGTGAAAGAGTCAACACCGGGGAGCTGTTTTTT. Its protein is CASSERVNTGELFF.

The J gene is TRBJ2-3, the V gene TRBV6-2 or TRBV6-3, with TRBD1 identical over 9 bases. The CDR3 consists of 16 residues. V gave up 2 bases and J gave up 0 bases; unmatched junction bases: 3. From germline, CDR1 is MNHEY and CDR2 SVGEGT. In DNA, the CDR3 is TGTGCCAGCAGTTACGGGACAGGGCAAAGCACAGATACGCAGTATTTT. It yields the protein CASSYGTGQSTDTQYF.

The chain couples TRBV5-1 to TRBJ2-3; D may be TRBD2 (5 bases). This CDR3 is built from 16 residues. Germline CDR1 and CDR2: SGHRS and YFSETQ. Trimming left V 0 bases short and J 1 base short, with 12 bases between. Here the CDR3 DNA reads TGCGCCAGCAGCTTGGCCGTGTGGGGAGGCACAGATACGCAGTATTTT. Its translation is CASSLAVWGGTDTQYF.

This clone was seen more than once but under ten times. The junction departs from the called germline gene at one end, perhaps through a read error. The chain has TRBV5-6 and TRBJ1-6; weak D call: TRBD1 (6 bases). From germline, CDR1 is SGHDT and CDR2 YYEEEE. The CDR3 consists of 14 residues. In nucleotides, the CDR3 is TGTGCCAGCAGCTTGACAGGGTATAGTTCACCCCTCCACTTT. Translation: CASSLTGYSSPLHF.

The rearrangement joins TRBV5-1 to TRBJ2-3, with 7 bases fitting TRBD1. CDR1 SGHRS and CDR2 YFSETQ come from the germline V gene. This CDR3 spans 15 amino acids. After removal of 4 bases from V and 1 base from J, the junction contained 6 bases not matched to a gene. Here the CDR3 DNA reads TGCGCCAGCAGCGTCAGGGGGTTAGGCACAGATACGCAGTATTTT. Translating gives CASSVRGLGTDTQYF.

The J gene is TRBJ1-6, the V gene TRBV7-8, with D possibly matching TRBD1 (6 bases). Germline CDR1 and CDR2: SGHVS and FQNEAQ. Between the trimmed V and J ends, which lost 4 bases and 9 bases, there was a span of 19 bases. This CDR3 spans 16 amino acids. The CDR3 loop reads CASSSTGFSLSSPLHF. The CDR3 coding sequence is TGTGCCAGCAGCTCTACAGGGTTTTCGTTGAGTTCACCCCTCCACTTT.